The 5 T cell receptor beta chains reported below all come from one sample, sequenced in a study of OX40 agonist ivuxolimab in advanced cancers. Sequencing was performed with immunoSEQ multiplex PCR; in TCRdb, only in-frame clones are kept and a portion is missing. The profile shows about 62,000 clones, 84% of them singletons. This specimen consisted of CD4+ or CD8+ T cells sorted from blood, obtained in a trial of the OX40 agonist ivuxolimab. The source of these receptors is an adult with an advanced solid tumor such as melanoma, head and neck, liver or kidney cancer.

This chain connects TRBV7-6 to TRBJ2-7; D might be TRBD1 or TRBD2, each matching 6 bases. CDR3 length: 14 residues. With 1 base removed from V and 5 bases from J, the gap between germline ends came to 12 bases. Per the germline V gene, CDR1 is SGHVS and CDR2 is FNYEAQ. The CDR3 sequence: CASSLGSGADEQYF. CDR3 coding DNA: TGTGCCAGCAGCTTAGGGTCGGGGGCCGACGAGCAGTACTTC.

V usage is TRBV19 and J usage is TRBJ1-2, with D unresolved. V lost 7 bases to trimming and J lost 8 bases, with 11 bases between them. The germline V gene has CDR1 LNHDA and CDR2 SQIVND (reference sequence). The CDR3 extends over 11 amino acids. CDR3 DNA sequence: TGTGCCAGTACCCGTGGTGGGGGCTACACCTTC. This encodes CASTRGGGYTF.

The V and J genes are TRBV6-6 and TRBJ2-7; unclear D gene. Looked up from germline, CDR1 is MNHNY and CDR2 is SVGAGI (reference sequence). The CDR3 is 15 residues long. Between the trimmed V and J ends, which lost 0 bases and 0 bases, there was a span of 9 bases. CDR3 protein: CASSYSRVSSYEQYF. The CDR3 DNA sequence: TGTGCCAGCAGTTACTCAAGGGTTAGCTCCTACGAGCAGTACTTC.

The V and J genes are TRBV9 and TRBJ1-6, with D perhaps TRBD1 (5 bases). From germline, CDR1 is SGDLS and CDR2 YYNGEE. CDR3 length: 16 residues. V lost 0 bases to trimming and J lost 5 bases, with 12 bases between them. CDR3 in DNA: TGTGCCAGCAGCGTAGCCCAGGGCGCAAATAATTCACCCCTCCACTTT. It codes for CASSVAQGANNSPLHF.

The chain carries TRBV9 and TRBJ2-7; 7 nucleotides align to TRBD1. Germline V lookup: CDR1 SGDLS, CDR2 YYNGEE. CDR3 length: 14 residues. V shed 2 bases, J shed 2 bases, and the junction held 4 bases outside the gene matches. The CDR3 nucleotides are TGTGCCAGCAGCGTGTCCACAGGGGCCTACGAGCAGTACTTC. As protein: CASSVSTGAYEQYF.